This passage covers 25 T cell receptor beta chains from one sample sequenced in a study of regulatory T cells in long-lasting Graves disease. Construction of the TCR beta libraries employed iRepertoire HTBI primers in conjunction with Arm-PCR of CDR3 regions. Using its own MiXCR run on the multiplex PCR reads, TCRdb lists one record per CDR3 protein. The sample has 200,000 to 250,000 distinct CDR3 sequences; about 18% are singletons. Documented time point: newly diagnosed GD, antithyroid drugs for less than 3 months. From PBMCs, RNA was extracted and then used to make the TCR library. The specimen comprised peripheral blood mononuclear cells (PBMCs), sampled at new diagnosis, from a patient treated with antithyroid drugs. The receptor set was obtained from a female donor with Graves disease.

The sample holds many counts of this clonotype. The V and J genes are TRBV7-2 and TRBJ2-3; perhaps TRBD1 as D (6 bases). The CDR3 consists of 18 residues. Trimming pared 3 bases from V and 3 bases from J, leaving 22 bases between. Germline CDR1 SGHTA, CDR2 FQGNSA. CDR3 in amino acids: CASSFKPLSRGGTDTQYF. The CDR3 bases are TGTGCCAGCAGCTTTAAGCCTCTGAGCAGGGGTGGGACAGATACGCAGTATTTT. Filled out from reference TRBV7-2 and TRBJ2-3, the complete variable domain reads GAGVSQSPSNKVTEKGKDVELRCDPISGHTALYWYRQSLGQGLEFLIYFQGNSAPDKSGLPSDRFSAERTGGSVSTLTIQRTQQEDSAVYLCASSFKPLSRGGTDTQYFGPGTRLTVL.

In this sample, this clonotype turned up many times. The chain recombines TRBV12-3 or TRBV12-4 with TRBJ1-3; D gene unclear. This CDR3 is built from 14 residues. V was clipped by 6 bases and J by 0 bases, with 9 bases between them. CDR3 sequence (DNA): TGTGCCAGCAGACCGACCGTCTCTGGAAACACCATATATTTT. It yields the protein CASRPTVSGNTIYF.

This sequence joins TRBV11-2 and TRBJ2-7; no definite D call. V gave up 2 bases and J gave up 6 bases, with 14 bases separating them. Looked up from germline, CDR1 is SGHAT and CDR2 is FQNNGV. The CDR3 is made up of 14 amino acids. The CDR3: CASSLSSSPAEQYV. As DNA, the CDR3 is TGTGCCAGCAGCTTATCAAGTTCGCCCGCCGAGCAGTACGTC.

This sequence joins TRBV4-3 and TRBJ2-1, with TRBD2 matching over 9 bases. Losses at the gene ends were 4 bases for V and 9 bases for J; bases not matched to a gene: 7. The CDR3 sequence is 14 residues long. Germline CDR1 and CDR2: LGHNA and YSLEER. This CDR3 is CASSLDSGSFEQFF. CDR3 coding DNA: TGCGCCAGCAGCCTTGATAGCGGGAGTTTTGAGCAGTTCTTC.

This clonotype was seen many times. The chain employs TRBV2 and TRBJ2-3; D call uncertain. The CDR3 has 14 residues. Trimming stripped 5 bases from V and 0 bases from J, with 9 bases between. Germline V CDR1 and CDR2: SNHLY, FYNNEI. CDR3 sequence: CASSYRRSTDTQYF. For the CDR3, the DNA is TGTGCCAGCAGTTATAGGAGAAGCACAGATACGCAGTATTTT.

This clonotype was counted many times. The V gene is TRBV11-2, the J gene TRBJ2-7; D may be TRBD1 (6 bases). The germline V gene encodes CDR1 SGHAT and CDR2 FQNNGV. The CDR3 contains 13 residues. V shed 8 bases and J shed 6 bases, with 17 bases lying between them. CDR3 in DNA: TGTGCCAGCGGGGACATTTGGGCCACCGAGCAGTACTTC. It yields the protein CASGDIWATEQYF.

Only a few counts were recorded for this clonotype. The chain joins TRBV5-6 to TRBJ2-5, with 10 bases fitting TRBD2. This CDR3 has 16 residues. V lost 0 bases and J lost 0; bases outside the gene matches: 2. Germline V gene lookup returns CDR1 SGHDT and CDR2 YYEEEE. DNA for the CDR3: TGTGCCAGCAGCTTGGGACTAGCGGGTAACCAAGAGACCCAGTACTTC. It codes for CASSLGLAGNQETQYF.

This clonotype was counted ten times or more. This sequence joins TRBV28 and TRBJ2-3; 12 bases are a match to TRBD2. Losses at the gene ends were 6 bases for V and 0 bases for J; bases not matched to a gene: 7. The CDR3 contains 17 residues. Germline-derived CDR1 and CDR2 are MDHEN and SYDVKM. The CDR3 region is CASSGSGLAGSTDTQYF. In DNA, the CDR3 is TGTGCCAGCAGCGGATCTGGACTAGCGGGGAGCACAGATACGCAGTATTTT.

In its sample, this clonotype was seen many times. The chain has TRBV5-1 and TRBJ1-2; D may be TRBD1 (5 bases). Trimming cost V 7 bases and J 5 bases, with 12 bases left between them. Germline V gene data show CDR1 as SGHRS and CDR2 as YFSETQ. This CDR3 spans 12 amino acids. DNA of the CDR3: TGCGCCAGCCGGCGGGGCCCATATGGCTACACCTTC. Translated: CASRRGPYGYTF. Supplemented by reference TRBV5-1 and TRBJ1-2, the full variable domain reads KAGVTQTPRYLIKTRGQQVTLSCSPISGHRSVSWYQQTPGQGLQFLFEYFSETQRNKGNFPGRFSGRQFSNSRSEMNVSTLELGDSALYLCASRRGPYGYTFGSGTRLTVV.

This clonotype was detected ten times or more. V and J are TRBV11-3 and TRBJ2-2; maybe TRBD2 (6 bases). CDR1 SGHNT and CDR2 YENEEA come from the germline V gene. This CDR3 is 13 amino acids long. Between the trimmed V and J ends, which lost 7 bases and 6 bases, there was a span of 12 bases. The CDR3 sequence is CASTSWGAGELFF. The CDR3 nucleotides read TGTGCCAGCACCTCGTGGGGGGCCGGGGAGCTGTTTTTT.

On this clonotype itself: Since a much larger clone is just one base distant, this may be a read error. The chain is built from TRBV7-3 and TRBJ2-3; D unclear. The length of the CDR3 is 12 residues. V was cut by 5 bases and J by 5 bases, with 8 bases left in between. Germline CDR1 SGHTA, CDR2 FQGTGA. CDR3 amino acids: CASSANKDTQYF. The CDR3 nucleotides read TGTGCCAGCAGCGCTAACAAAGATACGCAGTATTTT.

The rearrangement joins TRBV10-3 to TRBJ1-3; D gene unclear. CDR3 length equals 14 residues. The V gene lost 10 bases and the J gene lost 0 bases, with 13 bases spanning the gap. Germline assignment: CDR1 ENHRY and CDR2 SYGVKD. This CDR3 is CATRTESSGNTIYF. CDR3 bases: TGTGCCACCCGGACGGAGAGCTCTGGAAACACCATATATTTT.

This clonotype was observed at least ten times. J is TRBJ2-3 and V is TRBV5-6; D may be TRBD1 (6 bases). V lost 0 bases, J lost 5 bases, and 16 bases lay in between. Looked up from germline, CDR1 is SGHDT and CDR2 is YYEEEE. The CDR3 is made up of 16 amino acids. The CDR3 DNA follows: TGTGCCAGCAGCTTGGTCTCGAGCCAGGGGCGAGATACGCAGTATTTT. Its translation: CASSLVSSQGRDTQYF.

This clonotype was counted at least ten times. This chain links TRBV7-2 with TRBJ2-1, with D unresolved. Trimming shortened V by 1 base and J by 8 bases, and 9 bases separated the two germline ends. This CDR3 has 13 amino acids. Germline loops: CDR1 SGHTA, CDR2 FQGNSA. The CDR3 region is CASSLEATYEQFF. The CDR3 nucleotides are TGTGCCAGCAGCTTAGAGGCCACTTATGAGCAGTTCTTC.

The sample holds many counts of this clonotype. V and J are TRBV20-1 and TRBJ2-2; the match to TRBD2 covers 16 bases. V was pared by 3 bases and J by 8 bases, with 3 bases of the junction left unmatched. This CDR3 is built from 15 residues. Germline V lookup: CDR1 DFQATT, CDR2 SNEGSKA (reference sequence). CDR3 DNA sequence: TGCAGTGCTAGGGGACTAGCGGGAGGGAAGGGGGAGCTGTTTTTT. Translation: CSARGLAGGKGELFF.

In its sample, this clonotype was seen many times. The chain combines TRBV24-1 with TRBJ1-2, with D possibly being TRBD1 (5 bases). The CDR3 covers 11 residues. V was pared by 9 bases and J by 3 bases, with 7 bases between. Germline CDR1 KGHDR, CDR2 SFDVKD. As DNA, the CDR3 is TGTGCCACCGGGGGGGACTATGGCTACACCTTC. Amino acids: CATGGDYGYTF.

This clonotype came up many times. V and J are TRBV29-1 and TRBJ2-2; D is uncertain. CDR1 and CDR2 from the germline V gene are SQVTM and ANQGSEA. CDR3 size: 14 residues. The V gene lost 5 bases and the J gene lost 1 base, with 11 bases spanning the gap. CDR3 sequence (DNA): TGCAGCGTTTTGAGCGAACTGAACACCGGGGAGCTGTTTTTT. Protein product: CSVLSELNTGELFF.

This clonotype was picked up many times. The V call is TRBV3-1, the J call TRBJ1-2, with TRBD1 as a possible D gene (6 bases). This CDR3 is 14 amino acids long. V lost 4 bases, J lost 5 bases, and 14 bases lay in between. CDR1 is LGHDT and CDR2 is YNNKEL in the germline V gene (reference sequence). CDR3 amino acids: CASSPSRGFYGYTF. DNA of the CDR3: TGTGCCAGCAGCCCCAGCAGGGGATTTTATGGCTACACCTTC.

This clonotype occurred many times. This rearrangement joins TRBV24-1 to TRBJ1-1; D not certain. This CDR3 spans 14 amino acids. The V and J ends lost 6 bases and 5 bases respectively, with 15 bases between them. Germline loops: CDR1 KGHDR, CDR2 SFDVKD. CDR3 nucleotides: TGTGCCACCAGTCTCGGAGGTGACTCGACTGAAGCTTTCTTT. This encodes CATSLGGDSTEAFF.

In regard to this clonotype: This may be a read error: a much more frequent sequence differs by one nucleotide. The chain links TRBV10-3 to TRBJ1-4, with 12 bases identical to TRBD1. The CDR3 loop spans 15 amino acids. Germline lookup yields CDR1 ENHRY and CDR2 SYGVKD. CDR3 protein: CAISESGQGAEKPFF. For the CDR3, the DNA is TGTGCCATCAGTGAGTCGGGACAGGGGGCCGAAAAACCGTTTTTT.

With respect to this clonotype: This clone may be a read error of a much larger clone one base away. The rearrangement joins TRBV6-1 to TRBJ2-2; D unresolved. Germline CDR1 MNHNS, CDR2 SASEGT. The CDR3 totals 15 residues. V lost 1 base and J lost 5, with 11 bases in between. The CDR3, as DNA: TGTGCCAGCAGTGAAGGTCGACAAGAGACCGGGGAGCTGTTTTTT. The encoded protein is CASSEGRQETGELFF.

This clonotype was counted at least ten times. The chain uses TRBV14 and TRBJ1-1; D is unresolved. Germline CDR1 and CDR2: SGHDN and FVKESK. Trimming stripped 1 base from V and 2 bases from J, with 8 bases between. This CDR3 contains 14 residues. CDR3 nucleotides: TGTGCCAGCAGCCAAGGGCGGAGCAACACTGAAGCTTTCTTT. Residues: CASSQGRSNTEAFF.

There are many counts of this clonotype. This rearrangement joins TRBV10-3 to TRBJ2-1; possibly TRBD1 or TRBD2 for D (5 bases each). Germline V gene lookup returns CDR1 ENHRY and CDR2 SYGVKD. V lost 0 bases, J lost 8 bases, and 8 bases lay in between. The CDR3 contains 13 residues. This CDR3 reads CAISESVGDEQFF. CDR3 coding DNA: TGTGCCATCAGTGAGTCGGTGGGGGATGAGCAGTTCTTC.

This clonotype occurred many times. The chain joins TRBV27 to TRBJ2-2; D gene ambiguous. Looked up from germline, CDR1 is MNHEY and CDR2 is SMNVEV (reference sequence). Trimming removed 7 bases at V and 5 bases at J, with 5 bases between. The CDR3 consists of 11 residues. Here the CDR3 DNA reads TGTGCCAGCACTGGGACCGGGGAGCTGTTTTTT. Protein sequence: CASTGTGELFF.

This clonotype was seen ten or more times. CDR3 in DNA: TGTGCCAGTTCGAACGGGGTGGGGAGTAGAAACAATGAGCAGTTCTTC. Translating it yields CASSNGVGSRNNEQFF. J is TRBJ2-1 and V is TRBV19, with D perhaps TRBD2 (5 bases). The CDR3 runs to 16 residues. Trimming removed 8 bases from V and 5 bases from J, with 22 bases in between. Per germline, CDR1 LNHDA and CDR2 SQIVND (reference sequence).